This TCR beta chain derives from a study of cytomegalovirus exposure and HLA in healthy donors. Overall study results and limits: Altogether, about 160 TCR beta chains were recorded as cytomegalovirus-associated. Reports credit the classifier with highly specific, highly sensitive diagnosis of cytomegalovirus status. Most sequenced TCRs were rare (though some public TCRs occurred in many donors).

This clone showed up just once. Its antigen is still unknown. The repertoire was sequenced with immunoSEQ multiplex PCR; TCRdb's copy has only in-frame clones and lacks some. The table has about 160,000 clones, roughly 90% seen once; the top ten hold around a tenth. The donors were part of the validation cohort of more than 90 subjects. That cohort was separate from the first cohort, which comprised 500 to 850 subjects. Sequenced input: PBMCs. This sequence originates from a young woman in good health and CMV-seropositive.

The CDR3 DNA reads TGTGCCAGCAGTTACGGGACAGGGGGCTTCTACGAGCAGTACTTC. It encodes CASSYGTGGFYEQYF. This chain uses TRBV6-5 with TRBJ2-7; TRBD1 aligns across 12 bases. The CDR3 covers 15 residues. Germline CDR1 and CDR2: MNHEY and SVGAGI. V trimming: 2 bases; J trimming: 3 bases; junction bases outside the gene matches: 2.